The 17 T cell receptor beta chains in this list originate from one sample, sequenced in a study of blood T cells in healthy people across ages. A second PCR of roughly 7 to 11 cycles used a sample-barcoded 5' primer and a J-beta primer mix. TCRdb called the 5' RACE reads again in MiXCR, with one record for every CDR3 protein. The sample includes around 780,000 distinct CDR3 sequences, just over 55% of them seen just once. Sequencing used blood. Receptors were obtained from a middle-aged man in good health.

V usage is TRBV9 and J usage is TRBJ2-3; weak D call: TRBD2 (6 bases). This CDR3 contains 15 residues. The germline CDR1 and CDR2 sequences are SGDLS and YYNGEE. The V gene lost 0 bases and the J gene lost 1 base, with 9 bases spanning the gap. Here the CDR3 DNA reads TGTGCCAGCAGCGTAGGACCGGGGGGCACAGATACGCAGTATTTT. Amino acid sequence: CASSVGPGGTDTQYF.

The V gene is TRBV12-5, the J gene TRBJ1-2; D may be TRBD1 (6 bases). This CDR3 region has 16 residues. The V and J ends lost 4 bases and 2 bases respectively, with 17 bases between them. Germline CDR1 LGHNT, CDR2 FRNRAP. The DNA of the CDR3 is TGTGCTAGTGGTTCACCAGCGGGACACCCGAACTATGGCTACACCTTC. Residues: CASGSPAGHPNYGYTF.

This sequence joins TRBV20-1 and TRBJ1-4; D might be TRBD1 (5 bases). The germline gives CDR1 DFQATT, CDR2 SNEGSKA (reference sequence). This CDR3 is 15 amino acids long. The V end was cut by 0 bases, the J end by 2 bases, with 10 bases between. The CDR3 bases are TGCAGTGCTAGAGATCTGAAGGGGACTAATGAAAAACTGTTTTTT. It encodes CSARDLKGTNEKLFF.

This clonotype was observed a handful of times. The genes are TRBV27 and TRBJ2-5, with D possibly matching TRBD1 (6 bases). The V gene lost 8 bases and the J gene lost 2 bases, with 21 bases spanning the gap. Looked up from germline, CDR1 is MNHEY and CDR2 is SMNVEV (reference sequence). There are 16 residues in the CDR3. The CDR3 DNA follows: TGTGCCAGCCGACTCAGGAGCAGGACAGTTCAAGAGACCCAGTACTTC. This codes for CASRLRSRTVQETQYF.

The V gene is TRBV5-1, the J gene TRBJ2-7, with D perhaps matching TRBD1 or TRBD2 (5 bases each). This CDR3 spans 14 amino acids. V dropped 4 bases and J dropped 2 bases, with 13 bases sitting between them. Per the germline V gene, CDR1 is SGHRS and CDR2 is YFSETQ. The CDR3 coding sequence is TGCGCCAGCAGCGGGACGGACGGACCCTACGAGCAGTACTTC. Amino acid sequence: CASSGTDGPYEQYF.

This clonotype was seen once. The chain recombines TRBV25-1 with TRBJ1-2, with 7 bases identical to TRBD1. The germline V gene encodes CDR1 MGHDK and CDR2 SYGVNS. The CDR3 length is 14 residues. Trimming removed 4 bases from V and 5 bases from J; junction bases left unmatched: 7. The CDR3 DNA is TGTGCCAGCAGTGGGTACAGGGGAGAGTATGGCTACACCTTC. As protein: CASSGYRGEYGYTF.

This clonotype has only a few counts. CDR3 loop: CASSLSGVGTDTQYF. CDR3 coding DNA: TGTGCCAGCAGCTTGTCGGGTGTTGGCACAGATACGCAGTATTTT. V gene TRBV7-9 combines with J gene TRBJ2-3; D is unclear. The CDR3 contains 15 residues. With 3 bases removed from V and 1 base from J, the gap between germline ends came to 11 bases. Germline V CDR1 and CDR2: SEHNR, FQNEAQ (reference sequence).

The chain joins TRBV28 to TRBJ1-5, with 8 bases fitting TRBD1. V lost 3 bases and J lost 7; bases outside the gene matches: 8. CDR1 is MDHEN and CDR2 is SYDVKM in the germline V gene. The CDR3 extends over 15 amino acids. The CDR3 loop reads CASSFPGQGGQPQHF. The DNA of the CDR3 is TGTGCCAGCAGTTTTCCCGGACAGGGCGGCCAGCCCCAGCATTTT.

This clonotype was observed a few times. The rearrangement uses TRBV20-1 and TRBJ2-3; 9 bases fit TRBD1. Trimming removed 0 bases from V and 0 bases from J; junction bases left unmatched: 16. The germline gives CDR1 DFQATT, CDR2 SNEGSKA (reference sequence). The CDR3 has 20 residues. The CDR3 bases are TGCAGTGCTAGAGATAGGGGACAGGGCTACCTAGTGACTAGCACAGATACGCAGTATTTT. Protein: CSARDRGQGYLVTSTDTQYF.

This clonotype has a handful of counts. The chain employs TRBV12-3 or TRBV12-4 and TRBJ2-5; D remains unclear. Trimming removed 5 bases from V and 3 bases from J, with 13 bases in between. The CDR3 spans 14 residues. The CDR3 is CASSPRGAKETQYF. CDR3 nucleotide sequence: TGTGCCAGCAGTCCACGCGGCGCAAAAGAGACCCAGTACTTC.

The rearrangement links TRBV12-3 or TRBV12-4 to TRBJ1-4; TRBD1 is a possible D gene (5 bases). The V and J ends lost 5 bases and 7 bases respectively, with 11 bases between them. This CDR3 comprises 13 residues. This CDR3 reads CASSPPGTEKLFF. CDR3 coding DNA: TGTGCCAGCAGTCCCCCAGGGACTGAAAAACTGTTTTTT.

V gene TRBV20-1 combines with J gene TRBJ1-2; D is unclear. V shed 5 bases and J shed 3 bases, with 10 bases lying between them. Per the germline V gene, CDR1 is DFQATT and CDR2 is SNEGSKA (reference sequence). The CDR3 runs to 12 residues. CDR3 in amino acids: CSAGLEDYGYTF. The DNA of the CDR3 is TGCAGTGCTGGATTGGAAGACTATGGCTACACCTTC.

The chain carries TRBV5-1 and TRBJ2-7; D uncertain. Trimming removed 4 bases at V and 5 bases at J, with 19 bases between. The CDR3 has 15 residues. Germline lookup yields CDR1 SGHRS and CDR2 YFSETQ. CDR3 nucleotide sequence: TGCGCCAGCAGCCCCTTTCGACGAAGCCAAAACGAGCAGTACTTC. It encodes CASSPFRRSQNEQYF.

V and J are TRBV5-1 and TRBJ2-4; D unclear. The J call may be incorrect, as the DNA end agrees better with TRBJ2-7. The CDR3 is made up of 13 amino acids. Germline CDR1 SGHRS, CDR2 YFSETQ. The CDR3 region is CASSLGASDEQYF. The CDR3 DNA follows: TGCGCCAGCAGCTTGGGGGCTAGTGACGAGCAGTACTTC.

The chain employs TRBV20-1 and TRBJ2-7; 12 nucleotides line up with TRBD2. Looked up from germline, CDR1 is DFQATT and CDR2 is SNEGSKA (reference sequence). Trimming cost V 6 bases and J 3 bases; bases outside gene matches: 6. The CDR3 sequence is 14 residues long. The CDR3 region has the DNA TGCAGTGCCCAGACTAGCGGGAGCTACTACGAGCAGTACTTC. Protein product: CSAQTSGSYYEQYF.

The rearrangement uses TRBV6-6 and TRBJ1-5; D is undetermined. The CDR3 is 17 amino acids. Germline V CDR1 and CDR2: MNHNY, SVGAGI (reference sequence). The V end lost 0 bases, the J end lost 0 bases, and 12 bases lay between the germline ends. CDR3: CASSYSTSLYSNQPQHF. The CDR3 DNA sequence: TGTGCCAGCAGTTACTCGACGTCACTCTATAGCAATCAGCCCCAGCATTTT.

CDR3 sequence (DNA): TGCAGCGTTGCCGTGAGCTCCTACGAGCAGTACTTC. It is translated as CSVAVSSYEQYF. V is TRBV29-1 and J is TRBJ2-7; D unclear. This CDR3 has 12 amino acids. From germline, CDR1 is SQVTM and CDR2 ANQGSEA. V lost 4 bases to trimming and J lost 0 bases, with 7 bases between them.